Following are 2 T cell receptor beta chains from one sample sequenced in a study of blood T cells in healthy people across ages (dated by TCRdb to between 2015 and 2016). Libraries were prepared through 5' RACE. TCRdb names Illumina HiSeq 2500 as the instrument used. A second about 6 to 11 cycle PCR used a sample-barcoded 5' primer and a J-beta primer mix. TCRdb redid the processing of the public reads, applying fastp at Q25 and MiXCR, and retained in-frame beta chains. Rows merge per CDR3 protein into single entries with the most common DNA and genes. The sample data list approximately 800,000 distinct CDR3 sequences, and just under 25% of these were observed just once. Under 4.5% of the sample belongs to the ten largest clones. In addition, the sample was reused for a study of T cells of mothers and their children.

The sample taken for sequencing was blood. The receptor set was obtained from a boy younger than 18 in good health.

This clonotype has just a few counts. J is TRBJ2-1 and V is TRBV3-1; no definite D call. The DNA end is more similar to TRBJ2-7, so the J call may be wrong. CDR1 LGHDT and CDR2 YNNKEL come from the germline V gene (reference sequence). The CDR3 runs 15 residues. Written as DNA, the CDR3 is TGTGCCAGCAGCCAAGATATAAGGGCCCCCTACGAGCAGTACTTC. Residues: CASSQDIRAPYEQYF.

The chain employs TRBV4-3 and TRBJ2-5, with TRBD1 as a possible D gene (5 bases). Germline CDR1 reads LGHNA; CDR2 reads YSLEER. The CDR3 is made up of 14 amino acids. Trimming took off 3 bases at V and 2 bases at J, with 10 bases between the two ends. CDR3 sequence: CASSHGRDQETQYF. In DNA, the CDR3 is TGCGCCAGCAGCCATGGCAGGGATCAAGAGACCCAGTACTTC.